This TCR beta chain was sequenced for a study of blood T cells in healthy people across ages. Study results and limitations: Expanded clonotype changes were possibly confounded by unknown donor CMV status. Naive CD4+ cells and diversity were both higher in long-lived donors than in aged donors. Across the age range, TCR beta diversity per million T cells fell in a roughly linear way.

As regards this clonotype: Its cognate antigen is unknown. At one end, the junction sequence differs from germline, possibly due to a read error.

Then a second PCR, running roughly 7 to 11 cycles, was carried out with a sample-barcoded 5' primer and a J-beta primer mix. TCRdb itself ran the 5' RACE reads through MiXCR, one entry per CDR3 protein. The top ten hold around 11% of the sample, which has roughly 1.7 million distinct CDR3 sequences, about 31% seen once. The CDR3 is 12 amino acids. From germline, CDR1 is SNHLY and CDR2 FYNNEI. In each sample, at least 6.5 million PBMCs were isolated. The rearrangement links TRBV2 to TRBJ2-7, with D hard to call. Sequenced input: blood. The sequence came from a woman in her 30s in good health. CDR3 nucleotides: TGTGCCAGCAGGGACGGCCCCTACGGGCAGTACTTC. Its translation: CASRDGPYGQYF.